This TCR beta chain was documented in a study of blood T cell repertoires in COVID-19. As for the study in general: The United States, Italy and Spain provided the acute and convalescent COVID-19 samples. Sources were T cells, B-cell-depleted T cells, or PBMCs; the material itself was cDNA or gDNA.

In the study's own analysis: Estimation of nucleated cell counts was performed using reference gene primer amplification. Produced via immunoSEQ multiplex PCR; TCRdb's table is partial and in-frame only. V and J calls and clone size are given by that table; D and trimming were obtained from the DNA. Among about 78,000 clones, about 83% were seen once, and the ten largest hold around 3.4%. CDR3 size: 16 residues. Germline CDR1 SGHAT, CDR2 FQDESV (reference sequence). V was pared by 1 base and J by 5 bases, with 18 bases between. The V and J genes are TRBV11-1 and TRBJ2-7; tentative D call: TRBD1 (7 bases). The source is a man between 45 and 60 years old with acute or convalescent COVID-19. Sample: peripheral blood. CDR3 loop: CASSLGALEGANEQYF. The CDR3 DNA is TGTGCCAGCAGCTTAGGGGCGTTGGAGGGGGCGAACGAGCAGTACTTC.